The next 11 T cell receptor beta chains were all read from a single sample in a study of cytomegalovirus exposure and HLA in healthy donors. The PCR contained 60 Vbeta and 13 Jbeta primers. The protocol was immunoSEQ multiplex PCR, while the TCRdb copy is restricted to in-frame clones and leaves out a portion. The sample holds around 190,000 clones, 70% to 75% seen once. Sequences were obtained from PBMCs. Every receptor here comes from a man aged 25 to 40 in good health and CMV-seropositive.

V and J are TRBV28 and TRBJ1-2, with 9 bases identical to TRBD1. The CDR3 has 13 amino acids. CDR1 is MDHEN, CDR2 SYDVKM, per germline. The trim removed 4 bases at V and 8 bases at J, leaving 5 bases unmatched. This chain's CDR3 is CASSSGQGRGYTF. The CDR3 DNA reads as TGTGCCAGCAGTTCCGGACAGGGGCGAGGCTACACCTTC.

This clone was detected a few times. The chain links TRBV19 to TRBJ1-5; D ambiguous. V gave up 7 bases and J gave up 3 bases, with 13 bases separating them. The CDR3 loop spans 14 amino acids. CDR1 is LNHDA, CDR2 SQIVND, per germline (reference sequence). The DNA for the CDR3 is TGTGCCAGTACCTCCTCCCTCTCCAATCAGCCCCAGCATTTT. It yields the protein CASTSSLSNQPQHF.

This chain connects TRBV7-8 to TRBJ2-1; 9 nucleotides match TRBD1. CDR3 length: 14 amino acids. CDR1 SGHVS and CDR2 FQNEAQ come from the germline V gene. With 5 bases clipped from V and 8 bases from J, the junction kept 7 bases outside the gene matches. The CDR3, as DNA: TGTGCCAGCAGCCGGGACAGGGTGCAGGATGAGCAGTTCTTC. It codes for CASSRDRVQDEQFF. Using reference TRBV7-8 and TRBJ2-1 for the parts outside the CDR3, the full variable domain is GAGVSQSPRYKVAKRGQDVALRCDPISGHVSLFWYQQALGQGPEFLTYFQNEAQLDKSGLPSDRFFAERPEGSVSTLKIQRTQQEDSAVYLCASSRDRVQDEQFFGPGTRLTVL.

This CDR3 reads CAWSMAGVTEAFF. DNA for the CDR3: TGTGCCTGGAGTATGGCAGGGGTGACTGAAGCTTTCTTT. The V gene is TRBV30, the J gene TRBJ1-1, with D possibly being TRBD1 (6 bases). Germline lookup yields CDR1 GTSNPN and CDR2 SVGIG (reference sequence). This CDR3 contains 13 residues. The V end lost 2 bases, the J end lost 5 bases, and 12 bases lay between the germline ends.

The chain is built from TRBV28 and TRBJ1-2, with D tentatively TRBD1 (5 bases). Germline loops: CDR1 MDHEN, CDR2 SYDVKM. With 10 bases removed from V and 1 base from J, the gap between germline ends came to 16 bases. The CDR3 length is 14 residues. This CDR3 is CATRSGTLNYGYTF. The CDR3 DNA reads as TGTGCCACCAGGAGCGGGACGCTTAACTATGGCTACACCTTC.

The chain recombines TRBV9 with TRBJ2-1; TRBD1 matches 7 bases. V lost 3 bases, J lost 10 bases, and 4 bases stayed unmatched. Germline V CDR1 and CDR2: SGDLS, YYNGEE. The CDR3 spans 12 residues. The DNA of the CDR3 is TGTGCCAGCAGCGCGACAGGGCGGGAGCAGTTCTTC. Its translation is CASSATGREQFF.

V usage is TRBV18 and J usage is TRBJ2-5; 11 bases line up with TRBD2. The length of the CDR3 is 15 residues. CDR1 is KGHSH and CDR2 is LQKENI in the germline V gene. After removal of 4 bases from V and 2 bases from J, the junction contained 3 bases not matched to a gene. CDR3 protein: CASSLLAGGQETQYF. The CDR3, as DNA: TGTGCCAGCTCACTGCTAGCGGGAGGTCAAGAGACCCAGTACTTC.

The count of this clone is one. The chain employs TRBV5-4 and TRBJ1-2, with a possible D match to TRBD1 (6 bases). From germline, CDR1 is SGHNT and CDR2 YYREEE (reference sequence). Trimming removed 4 bases at V and 0 bases at J, with 10 bases between. CDR3 size: 14 residues. The chain's CDR3 is CASSRTAPNYGYTF. The CDR3 nucleotides read TGTGCCAGCAGCCGGACAGCTCCTAACTATGGCTACACCTTC.

The V and J genes are TRBV30 and TRBJ1-4; no reliable D call. CDR1 and CDR2 (germline): GTSNPN, SVGIG (reference sequence). Trimming stripped 2 bases from V and 14 bases from J, with 12 bases between. CDR3 length: 11 residues. The CDR3 here is CAWSNEGGLFF. The CDR3 nucleotides are TGTGCCTGGAGTAACGAGGGAGGGCTGTTTTTT.

The chain joins TRBV5-1 to TRBJ1-5; unclear D gene. There are 15 residues in the CDR3. Trimming pared 7 bases from V and 2 bases from J, leaving 16 bases between. CDR1 is SGHRS and CDR2 is YFSETQ in the germline V gene. CDR3 region: CASPSLGYGNQPQHF. The CDR3 bases are TGCGCCAGCCCGTCACTCGGGTATGGCAATCAGCCCCAGCATTTT.

This clone was observed a few times. The CDR3 reads CASSHVPGTGGELFF. The CDR3 DNA reads as TGCGCCAGCAGCCACGTCCCTGGGACAGGCGGGGAGCTGTTTTTT. The chain recombines TRBV4-3 with TRBJ2-2; 8 nucleotides match TRBD1. This CDR3 region has 15 residues. CDR1 and CDR2 (germline): LGHNA, YSLEER. V shed 3 bases, J shed 7 bases, and the junction held 7 bases outside the gene matches.